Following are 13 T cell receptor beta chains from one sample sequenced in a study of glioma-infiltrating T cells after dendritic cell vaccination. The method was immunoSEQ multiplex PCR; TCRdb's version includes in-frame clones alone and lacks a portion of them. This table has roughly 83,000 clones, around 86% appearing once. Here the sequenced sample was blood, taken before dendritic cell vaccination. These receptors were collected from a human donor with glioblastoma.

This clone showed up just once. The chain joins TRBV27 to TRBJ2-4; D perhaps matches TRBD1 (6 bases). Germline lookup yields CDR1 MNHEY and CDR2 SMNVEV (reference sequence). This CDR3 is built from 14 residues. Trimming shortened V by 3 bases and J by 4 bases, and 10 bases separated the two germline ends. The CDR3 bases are TGTGCCAGCAGTTTTGGGGGCTCTAAAAACATTCAGTACTTC. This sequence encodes CASSFGGSKNIQYF.

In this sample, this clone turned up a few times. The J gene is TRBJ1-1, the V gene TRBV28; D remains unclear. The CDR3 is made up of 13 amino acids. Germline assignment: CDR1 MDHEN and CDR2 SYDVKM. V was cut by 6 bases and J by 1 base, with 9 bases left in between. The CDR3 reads CASSRLANTEAFF. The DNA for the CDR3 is TGTGCCAGCAGCCGATTGGCGAACACTGAAGCTTTCTTT.

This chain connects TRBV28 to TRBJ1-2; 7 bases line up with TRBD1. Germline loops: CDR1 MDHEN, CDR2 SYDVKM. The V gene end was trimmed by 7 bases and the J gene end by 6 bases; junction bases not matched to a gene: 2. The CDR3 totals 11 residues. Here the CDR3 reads CASTGTDGYTF. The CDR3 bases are TGTGCCAGCACAGGGACAGATGGCTACACCTTC.

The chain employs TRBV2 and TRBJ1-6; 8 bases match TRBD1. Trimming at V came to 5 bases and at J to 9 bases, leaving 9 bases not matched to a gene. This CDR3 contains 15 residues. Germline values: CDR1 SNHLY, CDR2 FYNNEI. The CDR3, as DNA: TGTGCCAGCAGTCGGACAGGGCTCGGGGGTTCACCCCTCCACTTT. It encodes CASSRTGLGGSPLHF.

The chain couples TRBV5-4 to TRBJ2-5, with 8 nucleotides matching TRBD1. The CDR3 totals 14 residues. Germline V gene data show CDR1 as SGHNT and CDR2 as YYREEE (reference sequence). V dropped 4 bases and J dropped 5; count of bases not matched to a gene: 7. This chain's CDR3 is CASSQLDRAETQYF. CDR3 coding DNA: TGTGCCAGCAGCCAACTGGACAGGGCGGAGACCCAGTACTTC.

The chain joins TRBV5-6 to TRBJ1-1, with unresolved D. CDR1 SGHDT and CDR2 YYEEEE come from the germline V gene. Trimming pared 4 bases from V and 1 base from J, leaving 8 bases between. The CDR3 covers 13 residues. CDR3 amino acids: CASSQPGNTEAFF. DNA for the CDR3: TGTGCCAGCAGCCAACCAGGGAACACTGAAGCTTTCTTT.

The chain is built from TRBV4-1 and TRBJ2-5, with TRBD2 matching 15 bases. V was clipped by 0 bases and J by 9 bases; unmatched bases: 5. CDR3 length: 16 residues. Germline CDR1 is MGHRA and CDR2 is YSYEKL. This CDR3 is CASSQEGLAGGRSQYF. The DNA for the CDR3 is TGCGCCAGCAGCCAAGAGGGACTAGCGGGGGGCCGGTCCCAGTACTTC.

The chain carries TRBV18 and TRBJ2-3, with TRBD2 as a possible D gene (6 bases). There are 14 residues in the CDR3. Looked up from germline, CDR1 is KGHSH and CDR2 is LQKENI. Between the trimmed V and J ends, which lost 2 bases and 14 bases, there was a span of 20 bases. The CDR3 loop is CASSPARPETSGYF. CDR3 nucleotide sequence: TGTGCCAGCTCACCAGCGCGTCCCGAGACTAGTGGGTATTTT. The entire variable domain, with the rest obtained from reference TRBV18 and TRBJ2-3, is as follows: NAGVMQNPRHLVRRRGQEARLRCSPMKGHSHVYWYRQLPEEGLKFMVYLQKENIIDESGMPKERFSAEFPKEGPSILRIQQVVRGDSAAYFCASSPARPETSGYFGPGTRLTVL.

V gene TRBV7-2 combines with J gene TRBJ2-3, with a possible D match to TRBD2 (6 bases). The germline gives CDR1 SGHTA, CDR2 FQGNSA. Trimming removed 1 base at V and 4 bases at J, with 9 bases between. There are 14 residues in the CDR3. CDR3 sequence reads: CASSLVPSADTQYF. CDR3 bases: TGTGCCAGCAGCTTAGTACCTAGCGCAGATACGCAGTATTTT.

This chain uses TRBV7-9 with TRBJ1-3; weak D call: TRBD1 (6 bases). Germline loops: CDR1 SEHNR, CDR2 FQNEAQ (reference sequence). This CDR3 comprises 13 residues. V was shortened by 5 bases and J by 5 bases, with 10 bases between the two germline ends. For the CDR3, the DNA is TGTGCCAGCAGCCTCCGGGACAGAAACACCATATATTTT. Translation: CASSLRDRNTIYF.

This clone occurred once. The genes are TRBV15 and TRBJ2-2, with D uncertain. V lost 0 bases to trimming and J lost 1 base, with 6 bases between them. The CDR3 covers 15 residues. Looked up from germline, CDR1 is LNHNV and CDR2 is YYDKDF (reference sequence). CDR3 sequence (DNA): TGTGCCACCAGCAGAGATCCGCGGAACACCGGGGAGCTGTTTTTT. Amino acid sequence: CATSRDPRNTGELFF.

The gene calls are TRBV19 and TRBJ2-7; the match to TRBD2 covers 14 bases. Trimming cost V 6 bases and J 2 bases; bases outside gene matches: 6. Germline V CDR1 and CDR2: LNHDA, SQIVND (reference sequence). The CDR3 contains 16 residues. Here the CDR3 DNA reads TGTGCCAGTAGAGATGGACTAGCGGGGGGCGCCTACGAGCAGTACTTC. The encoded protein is CASRDGLAGGAYEQYF.

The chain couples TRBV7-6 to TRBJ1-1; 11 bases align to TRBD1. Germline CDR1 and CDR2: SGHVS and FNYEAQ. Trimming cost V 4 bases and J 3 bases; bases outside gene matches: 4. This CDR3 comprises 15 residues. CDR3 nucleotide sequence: TGTGCCAGCAGCTCGCGGGACAGGGGGTACACTGAAGCTTTCTTT. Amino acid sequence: CASSSRDRGYTEAFF.